This T cell receptor (beta chain) was recovered during a study of blood T cell repertoires in COVID-19. The wider study: Specimens from acute and convalescent COVID-19 originated in the United States, Italy and Spain.

Study processing details: Amplification from reference gene primers served as the basis for estimated nucleated cell counts. Measured with immunoSEQ multiplex PCR; TCRdb has only the in-frame clones, and not every one. The V and J calls and clone size were taken over from that table, and D and trimming were inferred from the DNA. The profile shows fewer than 50,000 clones, around four fifths of them singletons. This clone was observed a single time. The sequence was obtained from a man aged 50-60 years with active COVID-19. Sample: peripheral blood.

The CDR3 DNA reads TGCGCCAGCAGCCCCTTTCAGCCCCAGCATTTT. Protein sequence: CASSPFQPQHF. J is TRBJ1-5 and V is TRBV5-1; D is uncertain. Trimming left V 4 bases short and J 6 bases short, with 5 bases between. Germline values: CDR1 SGHRS, CDR2 YFSETQ. This CDR3 region has 11 residues.